This T cell receptor beta chain was found in a study of cytomegalovirus exposure and HLA in healthy donors. Amplification used 60 Vbeta primers and 13 Jbeta primers. Using immunoSEQ multiplex PCR, the repertoire was profiled, and TCRdb retains in-frame clones only, with some absent. The sample table includes around 100,000 clones. This CDR3 spans 14 amino acids. Trimming removed 7 bases from V and 4 bases from J, with 13 bases in between. Germline-derived CDR1 and CDR2 are MNHEY and SVGAGI. With respect to this clone: Its antigen is still unknown.

General study findings and limits: Later genetic work tied a missense DCLRE1C variant to beta-chain V and J trimming. No immune exposure information besides CMV serostatus was available. TCR sequences were mostly rare, though some public TCRs occurred in many donors.

Sequencing used PBMCs. V usage is TRBV6-5 and J usage is TRBJ2-2, with D unresolved. The TCR originated in a woman in her twenties or thirties in good health and CMV-seronegative. CDR3 in amino acids: CASTPRSGTGELFF. CDR3 DNA: TGTGCCAGCACCCCAAGGTCGGGCACCGGGGAGCTGTTTTTT.